What follows is one TCR beta chain and its context. No antigen is known for it. Then a second PCR, running roughly 6 to 12 cycles, was carried out with a sample-barcoded 5' primer and a J-beta primer mix. Every sample returned 2.5 million or more CDR3-containing paired-end reads. TCRdb reanalysed the 5' RACE reads using MiXCR and keeps one entry per CDR3 protein. The sample lists hundreds of thousands of distinct CDR3 sequences, 58% occurring once. This sample is drawn from a study of blood T cells in healthy people across ages. Study in general: Through template switching, about one barcoded beta molecule was captured per two T cells, as measured in model experiments.

Germline CDR1 and CDR2: SQVTM and ANQGSEA. This CDR3 is built from 12 residues. Study observations and caveats: Fewer expanded clones and more diversity marked long-lived versus aged donors.

This clonotype was sampled from a man aged 30 to 39 in good health. The genes are TRBV29-1 and TRBJ2-4; possibly TRBD2 for D (6 bases). The J call may be mistaken, given a closer DNA end match to TRBJ2-5. Sample: blood. CDR3: CSVWRGEETQYF. The DNA of the CDR3 is TGCAGCGTTTGGCGGGGAGAAGAGACCCAGTACTTC.